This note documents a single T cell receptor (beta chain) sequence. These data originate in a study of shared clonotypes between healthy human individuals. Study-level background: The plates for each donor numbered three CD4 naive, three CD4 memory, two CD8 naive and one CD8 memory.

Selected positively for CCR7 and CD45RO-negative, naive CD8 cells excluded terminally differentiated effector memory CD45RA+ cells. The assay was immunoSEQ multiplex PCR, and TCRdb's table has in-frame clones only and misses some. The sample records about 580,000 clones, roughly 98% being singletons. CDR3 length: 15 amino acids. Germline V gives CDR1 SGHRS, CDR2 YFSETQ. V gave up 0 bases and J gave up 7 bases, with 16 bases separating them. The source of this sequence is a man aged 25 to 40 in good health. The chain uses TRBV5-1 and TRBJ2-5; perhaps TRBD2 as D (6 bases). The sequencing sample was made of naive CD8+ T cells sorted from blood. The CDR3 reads CASSLAGALKGTQYF. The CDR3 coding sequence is TGCGCCAGCAGCTTGGCGGGAGCCCTAAAGGGGACCCAGTACTTC.